This T cell receptor beta chain emerged from a study of blood T cell repertoires in COVID-19. Overall study context: The cDNA or gDNA used as material had been derived from T cells, B-cell-depleted T cells, or PBMCs.

The CDR3 is made up of 11 amino acids. Per germline, CDR1 SGHDT and CDR2 YYEEEE. The ends were cut back, 5 bases at V and 7 bases at J, with 9 bases in the middle. The protocol was immunoSEQ multiplex PCR, while the TCRdb copy is restricted to in-frame clones and leaves out a portion. The table lists over 85,000 clones, around nine tenths of them singletons. The receptor was derived from a woman aged 45 to 65 with COVID-19, enrolled during active disease. V gene TRBV5-6 combines with J gene TRBJ1-1, with D maybe TRBD1 (6 bases). The sample taken for sequencing was peripheral blood. Here the CDR3 reads CASSRDIEAFF. The CDR3 DNA sequence: TGTGCCAGCAGTAGGGACATTGAAGCTTTCTTT.